This T cell receptor beta chain was identified in a study of regulatory T cells in long-lasting Graves disease. This clonotype has at least ten counts. Time point: newly diagnosed GD, antithyroid drugs for less than 3 months. Isolated PBMC RNA provided the starting material for the TCR library. Each patient gave approximately 10 milliliters of EDTA-anticoagulated peripheral blood. Trimming cost V 5 bases and J 4 bases; bases outside gene matches: 7. The CDR3 consists of 14 residues. The germline gives CDR1 LGHDT, CDR2 YNNKEL (reference sequence). Building the TCR beta libraries relied on iRepertoire HTBI primers, and CDR3 regions underwent Arm-PCR. TCRdb reprocessed the multiplex PCR reads via MiXCR and lists one record per CDR3 protein. The repertoire holds about 460,000 distinct CDR3 sequences, with 13% to 15% as singletons. The data were also submitted as part of a second study, on T cells in Graves' hyperthyroidism and ophthalmopathy. That source notes: TCR CDR3 regions were first amplified by RT-PCR with HTBI primers. Most expanded thyroid clonotypes above 0.001 also appeared in blood.

The clonotype was recovered from a woman between 50 and 59 years old with Graves disease. This rearrangement joins TRBV3-1 to TRBJ1-2, with TRBD1 matching over 7 bases. Sequenced here: peripheral blood mononuclear cells (PBMCs), sampled at new diagnosis, from a patient treated with antithyroid drugs. Written as DNA, the CDR3 is TGTGCCAGCAGCGAAACTGGGACAGTCTATGGCTACACCTTC. It encodes CASSETGTVYGYTF. The full variable domain, completed using reference TRBV3-1 and TRBJ1-2, is DTAVSQTPKYLVTQMGNDKSIKCEQNLGHDTMYWYKQDSKKFLKIMFSYNNKELIINETVPNRFSPKSPDKAHLNLHINSLELGDSAVYFCASSETGTVYGYTFGSGTRLTVV.